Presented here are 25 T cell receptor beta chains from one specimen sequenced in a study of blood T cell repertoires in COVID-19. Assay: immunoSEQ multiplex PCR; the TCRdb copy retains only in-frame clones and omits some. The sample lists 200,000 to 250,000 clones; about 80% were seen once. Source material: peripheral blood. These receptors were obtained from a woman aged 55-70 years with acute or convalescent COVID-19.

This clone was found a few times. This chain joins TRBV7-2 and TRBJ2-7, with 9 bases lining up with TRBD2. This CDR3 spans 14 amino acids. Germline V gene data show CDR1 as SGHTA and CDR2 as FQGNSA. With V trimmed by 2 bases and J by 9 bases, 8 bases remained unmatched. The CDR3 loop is CASSLLAGSRVQYF. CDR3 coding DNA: TGTGCCAGCAGCTTACTAGCGGGGTCGAGAGTGCAGTACTTC. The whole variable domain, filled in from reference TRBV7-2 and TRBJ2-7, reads GAGVSQSPSNKVTEKGKDVELRCDPISGHTALYWYRQSLGQGLEFLIYFQGNSAPDKSGLPSDRFSAERTGGSVSTLTIQRTQQEDSAVYLCASSLLAGSRVQYFGPGTRLTVT.

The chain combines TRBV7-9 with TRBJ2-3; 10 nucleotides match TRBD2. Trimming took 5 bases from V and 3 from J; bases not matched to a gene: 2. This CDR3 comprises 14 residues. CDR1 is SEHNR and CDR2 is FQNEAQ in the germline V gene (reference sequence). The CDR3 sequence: CASSPLAGTDTQYF. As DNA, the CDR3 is TGTGCCAGCAGCCCACTAGCGGGAACAGATACGCAGTATTTT.

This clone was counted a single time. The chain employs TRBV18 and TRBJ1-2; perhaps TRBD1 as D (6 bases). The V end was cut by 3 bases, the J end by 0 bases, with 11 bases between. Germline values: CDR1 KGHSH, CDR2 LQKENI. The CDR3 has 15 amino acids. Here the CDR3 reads CASSPSTGSNYGYTF. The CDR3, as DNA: TGTGCCAGCTCACCTTCGACAGGTTCTAACTATGGCTACACCTTC. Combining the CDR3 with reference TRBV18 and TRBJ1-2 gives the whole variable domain NAGVMQNPRHLVRRRGQEARLRCSPMKGHSHVYWYRQLPEEGLKFMVYLQKENIIDESGMPKERFSAEFPKEGPSILRIQQVVRGDSAAYFCASSPSTGSNYGYTFGSGTRLTVV.

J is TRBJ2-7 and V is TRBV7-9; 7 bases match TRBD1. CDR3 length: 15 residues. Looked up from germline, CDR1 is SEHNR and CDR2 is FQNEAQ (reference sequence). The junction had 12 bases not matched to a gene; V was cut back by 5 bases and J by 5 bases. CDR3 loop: CASSPLTGLGNEQYF. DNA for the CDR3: TGTGCCAGCAGCCCCTTGACAGGGTTAGGGAACGAGCAGTACTTC.

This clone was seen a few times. CDR3 region: CAWSKASGGRYNEQFF. The CDR3 bases are TGTGCCTGGAGTAAGGCTAGCGGGGGCCGTTACAATGAGCAGTTCTTC. This chain connects TRBV30 to TRBJ2-1, with TRBD2 identical over 10 bases. The CDR3 is 16 amino acids. From germline, CDR1 is GTSNPN and CDR2 SVGIG (reference sequence). V dropped 2 bases and J dropped 4; count of bases not matched to a gene: 8.

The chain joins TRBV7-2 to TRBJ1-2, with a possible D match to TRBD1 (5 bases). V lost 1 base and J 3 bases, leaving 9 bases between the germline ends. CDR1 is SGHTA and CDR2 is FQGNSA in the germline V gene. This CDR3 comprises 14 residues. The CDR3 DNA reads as TGTGCCAGCAGCTTAGGATCGGGGGACTATGGCTACACCTTC. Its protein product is CASSLGSGDYGYTF.

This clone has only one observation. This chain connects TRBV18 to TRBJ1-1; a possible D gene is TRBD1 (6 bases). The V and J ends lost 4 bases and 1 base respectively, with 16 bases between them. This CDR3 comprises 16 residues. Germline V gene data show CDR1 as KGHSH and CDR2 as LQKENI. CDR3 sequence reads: CASSLTQLRGNTEAFF. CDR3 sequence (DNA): TGTGCCAGCTCACTAACCCAACTCAGGGGGAACACTGAAGCTTTCTTT.

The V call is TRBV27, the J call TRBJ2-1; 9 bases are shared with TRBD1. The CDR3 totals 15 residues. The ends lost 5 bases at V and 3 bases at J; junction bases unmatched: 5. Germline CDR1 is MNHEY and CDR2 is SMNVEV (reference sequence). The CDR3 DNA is TGTGCCAGCAGTAAGGGACAGGGCGGCTACAATGAGCAGTTCTTC. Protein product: CASSKGQGGYNEQFF.

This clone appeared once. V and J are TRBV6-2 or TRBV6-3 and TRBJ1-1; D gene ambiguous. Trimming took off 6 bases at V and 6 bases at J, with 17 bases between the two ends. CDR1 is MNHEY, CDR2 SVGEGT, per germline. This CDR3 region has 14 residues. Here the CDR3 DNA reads TGTGCCAGCAGCCACCACGGAGGACGCGCTGAAGCTTTCTTT. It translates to CASSHHGGRAEAFF.

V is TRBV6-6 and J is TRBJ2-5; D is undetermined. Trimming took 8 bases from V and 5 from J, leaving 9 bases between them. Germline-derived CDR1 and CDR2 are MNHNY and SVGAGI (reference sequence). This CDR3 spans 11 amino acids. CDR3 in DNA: TGTGCCAGCTGGATCGGGGAGACCCAGTACTTC. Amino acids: CASWIGETQYF.

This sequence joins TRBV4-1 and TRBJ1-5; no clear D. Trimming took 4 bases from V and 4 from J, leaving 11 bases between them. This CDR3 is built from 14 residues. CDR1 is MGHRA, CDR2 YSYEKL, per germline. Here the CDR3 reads CASSPGWNNQPQHF. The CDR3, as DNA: TGCGCCAGCAGCCCAGGATGGAATAATCAGCCCCAGCATTTT.

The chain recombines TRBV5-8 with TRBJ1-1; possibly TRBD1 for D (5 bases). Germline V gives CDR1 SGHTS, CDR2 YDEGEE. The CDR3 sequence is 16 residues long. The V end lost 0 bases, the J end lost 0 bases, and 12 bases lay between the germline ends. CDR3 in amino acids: CASSLVIRVMNTEAFF. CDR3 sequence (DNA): TGTGCCAGCAGCTTGGTAATCAGGGTTATGAACACTGAAGCTTTCTTT.

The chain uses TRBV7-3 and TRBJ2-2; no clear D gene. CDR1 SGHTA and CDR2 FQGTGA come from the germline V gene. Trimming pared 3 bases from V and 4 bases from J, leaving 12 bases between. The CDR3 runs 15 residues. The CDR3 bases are TGTGCCAGCAGCTTGGTAGAATTCTCCACCGGGGAGCTGTTTTTT. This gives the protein CASSLVEFSTGELFF.

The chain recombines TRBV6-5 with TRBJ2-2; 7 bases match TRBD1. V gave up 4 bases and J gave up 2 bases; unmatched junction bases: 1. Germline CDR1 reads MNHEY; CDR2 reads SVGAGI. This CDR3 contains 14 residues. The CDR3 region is CASSWDRNTGELFF. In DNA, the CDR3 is TGTGCCAGCAGTTGGGACAGAAACACCGGGGAGCTGTTTTTT.

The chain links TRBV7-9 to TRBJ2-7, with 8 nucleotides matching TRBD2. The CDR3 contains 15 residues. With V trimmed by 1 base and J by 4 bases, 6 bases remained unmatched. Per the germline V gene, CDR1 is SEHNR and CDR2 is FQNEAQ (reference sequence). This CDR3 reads CASSLGAGGRYEQYF. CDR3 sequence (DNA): TGTGCCAGCAGCTTAGGTGCGGGGGGAAGGTACGAGCAGTACTTC.

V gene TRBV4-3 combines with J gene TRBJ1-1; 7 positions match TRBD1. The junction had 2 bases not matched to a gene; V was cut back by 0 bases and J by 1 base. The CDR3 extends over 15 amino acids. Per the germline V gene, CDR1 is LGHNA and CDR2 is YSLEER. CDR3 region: CASSQDRGTNTEAFF. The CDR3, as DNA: TGCGCCAGCAGCCAAGACAGGGGGACGAACACTGAAGCTTTCTTT.

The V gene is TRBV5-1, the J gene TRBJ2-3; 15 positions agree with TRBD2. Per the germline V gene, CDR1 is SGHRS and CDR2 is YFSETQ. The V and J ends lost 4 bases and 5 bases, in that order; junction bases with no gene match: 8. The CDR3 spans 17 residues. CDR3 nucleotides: TGCGCCAGCAGCCCGGGACTAGCGGGGGGACCAGGAGATACGCAGTATTTT. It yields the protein CASSPGLAGGPGDTQYF.

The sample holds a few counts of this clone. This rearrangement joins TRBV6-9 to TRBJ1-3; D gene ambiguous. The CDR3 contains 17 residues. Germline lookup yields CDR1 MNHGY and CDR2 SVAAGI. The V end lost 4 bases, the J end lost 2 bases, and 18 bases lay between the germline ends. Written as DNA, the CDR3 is TGTGCCAGCAGTTTATTGAATGGGGAGGTGGCTGGAAACACCATATATTTT. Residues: CASSLLNGEVAGNTIYF.

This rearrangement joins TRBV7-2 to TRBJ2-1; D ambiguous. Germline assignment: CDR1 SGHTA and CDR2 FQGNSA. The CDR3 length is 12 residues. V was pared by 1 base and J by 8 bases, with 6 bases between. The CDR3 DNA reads TGTGCCAGCAGCTTAGGTATCCATGAGCAGTTCTTC. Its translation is CASSLGIHEQFF.

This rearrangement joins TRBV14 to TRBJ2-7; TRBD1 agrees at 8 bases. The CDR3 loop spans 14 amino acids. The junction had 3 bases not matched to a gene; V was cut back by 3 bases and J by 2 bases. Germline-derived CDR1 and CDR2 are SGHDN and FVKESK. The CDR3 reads CASSHRTGTYEQYF. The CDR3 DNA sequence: TGTGCCAGCAGCCATAGGACAGGGACCTACGAGCAGTACTTC.

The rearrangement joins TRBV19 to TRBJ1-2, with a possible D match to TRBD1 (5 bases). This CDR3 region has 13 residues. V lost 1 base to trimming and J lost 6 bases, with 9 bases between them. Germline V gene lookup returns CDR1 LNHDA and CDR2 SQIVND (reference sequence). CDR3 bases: TGTGCCAGTAGTATAGTAGGCAGGGATGGCTACACCTTC. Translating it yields CASSIVGRDGYTF.

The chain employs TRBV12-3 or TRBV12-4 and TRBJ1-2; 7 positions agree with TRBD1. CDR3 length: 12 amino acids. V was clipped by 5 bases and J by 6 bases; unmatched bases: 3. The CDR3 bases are TGTGCCAGCAGTGCAGGGGGAGATGGCTACACCTTC. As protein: CASSAGGDGYTF.

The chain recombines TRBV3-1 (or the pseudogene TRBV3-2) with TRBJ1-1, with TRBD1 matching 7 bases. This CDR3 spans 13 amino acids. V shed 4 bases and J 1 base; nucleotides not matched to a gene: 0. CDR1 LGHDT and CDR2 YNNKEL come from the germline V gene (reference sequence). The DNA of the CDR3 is TGTGCCAGCAGCCGGGACAGGAACACTGAAGCTTTCTTT. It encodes CASSRDRNTEAFF.

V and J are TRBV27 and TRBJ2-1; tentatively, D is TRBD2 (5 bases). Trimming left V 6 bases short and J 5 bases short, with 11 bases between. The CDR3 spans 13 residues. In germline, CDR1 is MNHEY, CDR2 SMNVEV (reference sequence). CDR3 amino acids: CASRRLQNNEQFF. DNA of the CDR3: TGTGCCAGCAGAAGACTACAAAACAATGAGCAGTTCTTC.

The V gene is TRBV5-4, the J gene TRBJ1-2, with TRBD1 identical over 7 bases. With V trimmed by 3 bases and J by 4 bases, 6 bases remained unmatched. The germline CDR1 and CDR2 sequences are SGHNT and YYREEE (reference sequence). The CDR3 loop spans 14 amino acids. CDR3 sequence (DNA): TGTGCCAGCAGCTCCGGGACAGCGATCTATGGCTACACCTTC. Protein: CASSSGTAIYGYTF. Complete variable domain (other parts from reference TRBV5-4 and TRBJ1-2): ETGVTQSPTHLIKTRGQQVTLRCSSQSGHNTVSWYQQALGQGPQFIFQYYREEENGRGNFPPRFSGLQFPNYSSELNVNALELDDSALYLCASSSGTAIYGYTFGSGTRLTVV.